Given below is one T cell receptor (beta chain) in context. The CDR3 totals 17 residues. V lost 10 bases, J lost 0 bases, and 16 bases stayed unmatched. Germline CDR1 reads ENHRY; CDR2 reads SYGVKD. These data belong to a study of technical replicates of blood from a handful of donors. Measured with immunoSEQ multiplex PCR; TCRdb has only the in-frame clones, and not every one. The sample contains under 85,000 clones, 92% of which appear only once. What was sequenced was T cells isolated from PBMCs. The TCR comes from a human donor in good health. The chain employs TRBV10-3 and TRBJ1-1; 8 positions agree with TRBD1. The CDR3 sequence: CATTARDRGLLNTEAFF. The CDR3 region has the DNA TGTGCCACCACGGCCCGCGACAGGGGACTTCTGAACACTGAAGCTTTCTTT.